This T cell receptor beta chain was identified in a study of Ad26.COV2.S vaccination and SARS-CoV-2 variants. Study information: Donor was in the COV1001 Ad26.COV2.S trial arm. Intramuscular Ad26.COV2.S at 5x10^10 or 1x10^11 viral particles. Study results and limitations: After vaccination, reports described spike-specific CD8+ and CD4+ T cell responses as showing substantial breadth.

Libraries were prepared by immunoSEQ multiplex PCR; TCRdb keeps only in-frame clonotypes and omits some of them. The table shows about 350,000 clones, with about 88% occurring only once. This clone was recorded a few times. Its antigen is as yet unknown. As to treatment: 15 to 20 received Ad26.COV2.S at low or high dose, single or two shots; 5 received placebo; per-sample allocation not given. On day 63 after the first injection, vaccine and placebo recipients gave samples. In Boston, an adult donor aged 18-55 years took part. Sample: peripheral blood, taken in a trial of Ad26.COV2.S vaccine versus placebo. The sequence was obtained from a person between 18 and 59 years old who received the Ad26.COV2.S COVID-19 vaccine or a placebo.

The CDR3 is CASSHTYEQYF. CDR3 bases: TGTGCCAGCAGCCACACCTACGAGCAGTACTTC. The chain has TRBV3-1 (or the pseudogene TRBV3-2) and TRBJ2-7; D is uncertain. The V gene's germline CDR1 is LGHDT and CDR2 YNNKEL (reference sequence). The CDR3 covers 11 residues. Trimming pared 3 bases from V and 2 bases from J, leaving 2 bases between.